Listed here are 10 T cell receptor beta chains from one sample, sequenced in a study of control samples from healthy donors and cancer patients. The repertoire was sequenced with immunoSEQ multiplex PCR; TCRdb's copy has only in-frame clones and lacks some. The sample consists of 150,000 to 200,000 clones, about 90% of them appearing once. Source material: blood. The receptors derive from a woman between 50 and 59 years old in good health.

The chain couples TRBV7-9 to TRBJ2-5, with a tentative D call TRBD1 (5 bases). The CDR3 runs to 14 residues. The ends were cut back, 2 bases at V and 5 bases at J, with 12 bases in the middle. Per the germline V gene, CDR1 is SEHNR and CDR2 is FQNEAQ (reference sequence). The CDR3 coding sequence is TGTGCCAGCAGCTTACTAGGGGCTGGGGAGACCCAGTACTTC. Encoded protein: CASSLLGAGETQYF. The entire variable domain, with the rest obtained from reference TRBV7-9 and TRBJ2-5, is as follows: DTGVSQNPRHKITKRGQNVTFRCDPISEHNRLYWYRQTLGQGPEFLTYFQNEAQLEKSRLLSDRFSAERPKGSFSTLEIQRTEQGDSAMYLCASSLLGAGETQYFGPGTRLLVL.

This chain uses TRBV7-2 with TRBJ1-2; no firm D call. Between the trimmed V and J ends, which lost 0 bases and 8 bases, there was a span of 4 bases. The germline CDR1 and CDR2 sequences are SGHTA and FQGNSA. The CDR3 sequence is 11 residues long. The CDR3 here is CASSLARGYTF. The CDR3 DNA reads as TGTGCCAGCAGCTTAGCTCGGGGCTACACCTTC.

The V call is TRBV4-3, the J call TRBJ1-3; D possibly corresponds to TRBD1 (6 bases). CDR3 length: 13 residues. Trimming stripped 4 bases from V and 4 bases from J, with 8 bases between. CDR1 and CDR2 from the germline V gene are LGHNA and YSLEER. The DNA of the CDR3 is TGCGCCAGCAGCCCTGGGGGCGGAAACACCATATATTTT. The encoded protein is CASSPGGGNTIYF.

CDR3 amino acids: CASSYVGPGNSQHF. CDR3 sequence (DNA): TGTGCCAGCAGTTATGTCGGGCCGGGAAATTCCCAGCATTTT. This chain connects TRBV27 to TRBJ1-5; no reliable D call. This CDR3 is built from 14 residues. In germline, CDR1 is MNHEY, CDR2 SMNVEV (reference sequence). The V and J ends lost 4 bases and 11 bases respectively, with 18 bases between them.

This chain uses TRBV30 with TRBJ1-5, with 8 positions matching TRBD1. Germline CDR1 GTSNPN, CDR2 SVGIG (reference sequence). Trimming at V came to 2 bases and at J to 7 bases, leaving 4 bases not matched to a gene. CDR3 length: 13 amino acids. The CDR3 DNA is TGTGCCTGGAGTCAGGGGGCCAGGCAGCCCCAGCATTTT. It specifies CAWSQGARQPQHF.

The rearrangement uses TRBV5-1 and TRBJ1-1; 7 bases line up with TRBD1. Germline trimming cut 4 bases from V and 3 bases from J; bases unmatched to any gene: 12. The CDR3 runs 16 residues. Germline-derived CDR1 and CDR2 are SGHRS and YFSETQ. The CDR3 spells CASSPGQTLAYTEAFF. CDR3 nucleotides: TGCGCCAGCAGCCCGGGACAGACTCTTGCCTACACTGAAGCTTTCTTT.

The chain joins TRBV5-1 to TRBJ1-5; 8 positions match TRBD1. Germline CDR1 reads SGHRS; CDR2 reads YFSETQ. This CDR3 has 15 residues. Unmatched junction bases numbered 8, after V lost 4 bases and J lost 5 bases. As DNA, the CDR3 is TGCGCCAGCAGCCCCGGGACAGGAGGCGATCAGCCCCAGCATTTT. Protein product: CASSPGTGGDQPQHF. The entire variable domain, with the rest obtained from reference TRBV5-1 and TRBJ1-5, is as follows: KAGVTQTPRYLIKTRGQQVTLSCSPISGHRSVSWYQQTPGQGLQFLFEYFSETQRNKGNFPGRFSGRQFSNSRSEMNVSTLELGDSALYLCASSPGTGGDQPQHFGDGTRLSIL.

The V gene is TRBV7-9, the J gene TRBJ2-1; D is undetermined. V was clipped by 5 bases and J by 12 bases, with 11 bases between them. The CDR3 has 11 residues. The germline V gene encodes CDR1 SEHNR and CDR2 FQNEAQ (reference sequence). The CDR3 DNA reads TGTGCCAGCAGCGCAAGTCCGGGGCAGTTCTTC. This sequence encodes CASSASPGQFF. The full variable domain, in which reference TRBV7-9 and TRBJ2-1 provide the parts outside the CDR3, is DTGVSQNPRHKITKRGQNVTFRCDPISEHNRLYWYRQTLGQGPEFLTYFQNEAQLEKSRLLSDRFSAERPKGSFSTLEIQRTEQGDSAMYLCASSASPGQFFGPGTRLTVL.

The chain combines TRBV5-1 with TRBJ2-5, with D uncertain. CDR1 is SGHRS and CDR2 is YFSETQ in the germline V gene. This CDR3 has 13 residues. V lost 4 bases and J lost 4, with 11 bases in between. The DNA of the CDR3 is TGCGCCAGCAGCCTCCGGAAGGGAGAGACCCAGTACTTC. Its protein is CASSLRKGETQYF.

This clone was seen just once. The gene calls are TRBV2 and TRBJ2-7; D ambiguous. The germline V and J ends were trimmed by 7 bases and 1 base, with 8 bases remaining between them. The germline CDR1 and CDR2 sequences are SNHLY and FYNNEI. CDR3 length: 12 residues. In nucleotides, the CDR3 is TGTGCCAGCAAGAGTGGTTCCTACGAGCAGTACTTC. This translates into CASKSGSYEQYF.